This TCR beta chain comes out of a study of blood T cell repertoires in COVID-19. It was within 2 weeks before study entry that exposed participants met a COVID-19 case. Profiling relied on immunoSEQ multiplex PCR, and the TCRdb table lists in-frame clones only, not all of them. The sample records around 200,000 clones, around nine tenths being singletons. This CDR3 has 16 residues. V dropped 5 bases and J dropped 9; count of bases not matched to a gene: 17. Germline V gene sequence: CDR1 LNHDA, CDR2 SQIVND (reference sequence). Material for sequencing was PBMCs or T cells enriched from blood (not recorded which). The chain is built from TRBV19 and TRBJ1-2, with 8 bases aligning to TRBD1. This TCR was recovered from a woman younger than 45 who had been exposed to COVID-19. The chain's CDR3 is CASSPLSGTGSKSYTF. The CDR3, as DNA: TGTGCCAGTAGTCCCCTATCTGGGACAGGATCTAAAAGCTACACCTTC.